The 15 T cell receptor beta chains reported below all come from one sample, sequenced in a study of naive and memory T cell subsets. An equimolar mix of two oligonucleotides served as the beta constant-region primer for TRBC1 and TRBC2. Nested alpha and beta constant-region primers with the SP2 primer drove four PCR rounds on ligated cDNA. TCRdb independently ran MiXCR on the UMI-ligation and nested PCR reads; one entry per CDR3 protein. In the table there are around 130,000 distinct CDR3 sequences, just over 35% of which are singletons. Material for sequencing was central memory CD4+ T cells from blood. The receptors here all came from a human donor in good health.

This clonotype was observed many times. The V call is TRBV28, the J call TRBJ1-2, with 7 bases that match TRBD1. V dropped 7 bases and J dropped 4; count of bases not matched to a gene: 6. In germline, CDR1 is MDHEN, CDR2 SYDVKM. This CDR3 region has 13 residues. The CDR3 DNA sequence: TGTGCCAGCATCTCCGACAGGGTCTATGGCTACACCTTC. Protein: CASISDRVYGYTF.

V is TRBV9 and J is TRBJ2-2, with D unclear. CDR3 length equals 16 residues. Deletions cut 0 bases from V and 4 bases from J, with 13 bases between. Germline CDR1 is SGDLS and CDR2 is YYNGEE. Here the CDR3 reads CASSVVSIPSTGELFF. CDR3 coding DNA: TGTGCCAGCAGCGTAGTGTCCATCCCTTCCACCGGGGAGCTGTTTTTT.

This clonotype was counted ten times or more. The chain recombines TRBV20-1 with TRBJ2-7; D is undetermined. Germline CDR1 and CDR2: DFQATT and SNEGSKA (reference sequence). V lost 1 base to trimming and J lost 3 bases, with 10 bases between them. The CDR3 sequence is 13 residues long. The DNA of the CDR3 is TGCAGTGCTAGAGCCAACGAATACTACGAGCAGTACTTC. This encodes CSARANEYYEQYF.

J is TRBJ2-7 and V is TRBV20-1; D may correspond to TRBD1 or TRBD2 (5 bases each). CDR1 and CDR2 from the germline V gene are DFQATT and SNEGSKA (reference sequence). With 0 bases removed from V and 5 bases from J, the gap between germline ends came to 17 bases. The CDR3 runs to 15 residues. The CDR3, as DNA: TGCAGTGCTAGAGATATAAGCGCAGGGCGGGACGAGCAGTACTTC. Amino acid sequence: CSARDISAGRDEQYF.

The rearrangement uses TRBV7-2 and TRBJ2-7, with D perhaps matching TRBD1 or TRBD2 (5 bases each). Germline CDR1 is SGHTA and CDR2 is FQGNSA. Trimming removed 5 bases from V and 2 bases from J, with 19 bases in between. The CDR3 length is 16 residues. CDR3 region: CASSERSGTRPYEQYF. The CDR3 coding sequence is TGTGCCAGCAGCGAACGGTCCGGGACCAGACCCTACGAGCAGTACTTC.

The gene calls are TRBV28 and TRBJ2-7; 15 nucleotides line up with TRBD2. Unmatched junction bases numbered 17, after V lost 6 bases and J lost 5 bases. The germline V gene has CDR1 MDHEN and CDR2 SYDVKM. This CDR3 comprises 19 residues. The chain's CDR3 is CASSQIGLAGGPRGNEQYF. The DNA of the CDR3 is TGTGCCAGCAGCCAAATCGGACTAGCGGGAGGGCCTCGAGGGAACGAGCAGTACTTC.

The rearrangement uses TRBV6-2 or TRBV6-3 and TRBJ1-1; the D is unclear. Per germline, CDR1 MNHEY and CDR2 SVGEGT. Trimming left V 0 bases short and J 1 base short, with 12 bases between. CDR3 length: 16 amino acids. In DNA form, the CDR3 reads TGTGCCAGCAGTTACTCTAAGGGCAGGACGAACACTGAAGCTTTCTTT. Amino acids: CASSYSKGRTNTEAFF.

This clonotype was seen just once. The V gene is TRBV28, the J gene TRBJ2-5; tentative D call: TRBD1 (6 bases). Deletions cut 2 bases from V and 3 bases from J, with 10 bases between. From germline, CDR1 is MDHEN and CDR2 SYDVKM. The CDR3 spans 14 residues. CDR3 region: CASSLVGQKETQYF. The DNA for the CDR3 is TGTGCCAGCAGTTTAGTCGGACAGAAAGAGACCCAGTACTTC.

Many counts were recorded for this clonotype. The CDR3 nucleotides are TGTGCCAGCAGTATCCTGACTAGCGGGAGAAGTAAGGAGCAGTACTTC. Encoded protein: CASSILTSGRSKEQYF. The chain is built from TRBV27 and TRBJ2-7, with 12 bases identical to TRBD2. CDR3 length equals 16 residues. The germline gives CDR1 MNHEY, CDR2 SMNVEV (reference sequence). The V gene end was trimmed by 5 bases and the J gene end by 7 bases; junction bases not matched to a gene: 12.

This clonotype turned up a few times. In DNA, the CDR3 is TGTGCCAGTATTCCGGGACAGGGATTGCCGGCCGGAAACACCATATATTTT. As protein: CASIPGQGLPAGNTIYF. This rearrangement joins TRBV19 to TRBJ1-3; 9 positions agree with TRBD1. The CDR3 runs to 17 residues. The J segment lost 4 bases and the V segment lost 7 bases, leaving 14 bases of the junction unmatched. The germline gives CDR1 LNHDA, CDR2 SQIVND (reference sequence).

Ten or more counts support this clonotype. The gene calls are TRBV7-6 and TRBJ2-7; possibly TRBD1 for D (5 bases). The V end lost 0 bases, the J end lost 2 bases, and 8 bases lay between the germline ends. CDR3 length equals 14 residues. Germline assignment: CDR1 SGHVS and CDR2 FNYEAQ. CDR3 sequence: CASSLATGAYEQYF. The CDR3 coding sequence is TGTGCCAGCAGCTTAGCCACAGGAGCCTACGAGCAGTACTTC.

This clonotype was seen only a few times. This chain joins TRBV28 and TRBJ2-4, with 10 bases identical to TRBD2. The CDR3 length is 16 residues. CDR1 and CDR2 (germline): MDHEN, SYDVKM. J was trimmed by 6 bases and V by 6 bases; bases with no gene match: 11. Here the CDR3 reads CASRKRGGLWGNIQYF. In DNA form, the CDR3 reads TGTGCCAGCAGAAAGCGGGGGGGCCTCTGGGGAAACATTCAGTACTTC.

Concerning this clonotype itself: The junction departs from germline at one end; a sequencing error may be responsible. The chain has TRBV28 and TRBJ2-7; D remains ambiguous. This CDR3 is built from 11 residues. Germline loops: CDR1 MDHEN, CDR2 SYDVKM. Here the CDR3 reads CASSFLGFRHF. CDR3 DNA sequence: TGTGCCAGCAGTTTCTTGGGCTTCCGACACTTC. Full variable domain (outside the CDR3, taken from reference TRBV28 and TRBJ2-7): DVKVTQSSRYLVKRTGEKVFLECVQDMDHENMFWYRQDPGLGLRLIYFSYDVKMKEKGDIPEGYSVSREKKERFSLILESASTNQTSMYLCASSFLGFRHFGPGTRLTVT.

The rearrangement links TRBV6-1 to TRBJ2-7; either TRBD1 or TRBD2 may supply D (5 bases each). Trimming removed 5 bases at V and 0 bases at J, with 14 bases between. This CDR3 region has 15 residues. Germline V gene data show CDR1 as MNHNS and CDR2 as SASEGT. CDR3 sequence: CASSWDGSSSYEQYF. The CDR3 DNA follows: TGTGCCAGCAGTTGGGACGGCTCAAGCTCCTACGAGCAGTACTTC.

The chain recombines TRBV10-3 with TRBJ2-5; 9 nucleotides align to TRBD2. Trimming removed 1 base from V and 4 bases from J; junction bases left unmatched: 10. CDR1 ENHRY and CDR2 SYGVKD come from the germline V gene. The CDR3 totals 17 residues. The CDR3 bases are TGTGCCATCAGTGAGTTCGCTTTAGCGGGAGCTCCAGAGACCCAGTACTTC. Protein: CAISEFALAGAPETQYF.